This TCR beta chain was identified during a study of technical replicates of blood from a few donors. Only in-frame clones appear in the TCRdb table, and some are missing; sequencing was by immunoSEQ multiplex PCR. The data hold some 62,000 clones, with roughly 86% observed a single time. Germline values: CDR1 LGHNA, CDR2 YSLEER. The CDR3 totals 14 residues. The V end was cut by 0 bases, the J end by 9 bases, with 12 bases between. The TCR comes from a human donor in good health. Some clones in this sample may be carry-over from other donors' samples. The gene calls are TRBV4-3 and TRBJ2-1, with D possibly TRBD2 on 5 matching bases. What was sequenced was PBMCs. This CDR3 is CASSQDRVRGEQFF. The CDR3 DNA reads TGCGCCAGCAGCCAAGATAGGGTCCGGGGTGAGCAGTTCTTC.